The T cell receptor beta chain under discussion was sequenced for a study of post-analysis software for immune sequencing data. Overall study context: The courses of disease that were included comprised relapsing-remitting, secondary progressive and progressive-relapsing multiple sclerosis.

As regards this clonotype: The antigen is unknown.

Study outcomes and limitations: When patients were compared with controls, 4 or 5 TRBV segments were more frequent, TRBV5-6, TRBV5-1 and TRBV20-1 among them.

J was trimmed by 7 bases and V by 1 base; bases with no gene match: 11. Per the germline V gene, CDR1 is LGHNA and CDR2 is YSLEER. There are 16 residues in the CDR3. Included in the TCR beta cDNA libraries were unique molecular identifiers. TCRdb re-called the PCR reads with MiXCR, one entry per CDR3 protein. Found here are hundreds of thousands of distinct CDR3 sequences, around 60% of them singletons; the top ten hold over 9%. Input material: blood. The chain employs TRBV4-3 and TRBJ1-2, with 8 bases that match TRBD1. The receptor was derived from a girl aged 2-10 years with multiple sclerosis. The CDR3 nucleotides are TGCGCCAGCAGCCAAGCTGGAGGCAGGGGGCAGGGTGGCTACACCTTC. It codes for CASSQAGGRGQGGYTF.